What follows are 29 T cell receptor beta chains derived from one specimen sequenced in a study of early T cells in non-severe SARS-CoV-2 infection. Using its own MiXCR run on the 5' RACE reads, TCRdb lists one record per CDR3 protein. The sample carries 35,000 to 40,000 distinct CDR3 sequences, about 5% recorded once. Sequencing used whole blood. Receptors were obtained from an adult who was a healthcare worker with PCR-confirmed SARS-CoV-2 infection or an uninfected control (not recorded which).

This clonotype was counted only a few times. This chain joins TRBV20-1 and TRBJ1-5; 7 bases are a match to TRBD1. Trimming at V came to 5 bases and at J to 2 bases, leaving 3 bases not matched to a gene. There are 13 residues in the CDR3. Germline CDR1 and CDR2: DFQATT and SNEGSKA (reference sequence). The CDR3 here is CSAGQGGNQPQHF. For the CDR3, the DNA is TGCAGTGCTGGGCAGGGGGGCAATCAGCCCCAGCATTTT.

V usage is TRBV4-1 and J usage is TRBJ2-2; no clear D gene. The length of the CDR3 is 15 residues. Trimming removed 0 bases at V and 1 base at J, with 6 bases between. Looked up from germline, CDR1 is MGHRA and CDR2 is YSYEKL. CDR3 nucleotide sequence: TGCGCCAGCAGCCAAGAGCGACAGAACACCGGGGAGCTGTTTTTT. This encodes CASSQERQNTGELFF.

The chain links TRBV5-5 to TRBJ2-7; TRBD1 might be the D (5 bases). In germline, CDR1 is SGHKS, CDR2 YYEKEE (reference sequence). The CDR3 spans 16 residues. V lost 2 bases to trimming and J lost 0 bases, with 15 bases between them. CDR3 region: CASSFTPGPSSYEQYF. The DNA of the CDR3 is TGTGCCAGCAGCTTTACCCCAGGGCCTAGCTCCTACGAGCAGTACTTC. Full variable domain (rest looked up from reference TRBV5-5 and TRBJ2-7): DAGVTQSPTHLIKTRGQQVTLRCSPISGHKSVSWYQQVLGQGPQFIFQYYEKEERGRGNFPDRFSARQFPNYSSELNVNALLLGDSALYLCASSFTPGPSSYEQYFGPGTRLTVT.

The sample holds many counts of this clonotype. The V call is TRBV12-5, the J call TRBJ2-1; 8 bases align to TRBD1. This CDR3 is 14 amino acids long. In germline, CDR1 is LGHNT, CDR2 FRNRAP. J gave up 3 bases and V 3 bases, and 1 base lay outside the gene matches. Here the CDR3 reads CASGLGQGYNEQFF. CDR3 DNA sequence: TGTGCTAGTGGTTTAGGACAGGGCTACAATGAGCAGTTCTTC.

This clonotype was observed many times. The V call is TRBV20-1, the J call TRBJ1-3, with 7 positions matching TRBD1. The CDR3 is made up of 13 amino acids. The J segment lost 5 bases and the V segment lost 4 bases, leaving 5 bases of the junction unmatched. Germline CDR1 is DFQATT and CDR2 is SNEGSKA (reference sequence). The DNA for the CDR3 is TGCAGTGCTACCGGGGACAGCCGAAACACCATATATTTT. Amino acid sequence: CSATGDSRNTIYF.

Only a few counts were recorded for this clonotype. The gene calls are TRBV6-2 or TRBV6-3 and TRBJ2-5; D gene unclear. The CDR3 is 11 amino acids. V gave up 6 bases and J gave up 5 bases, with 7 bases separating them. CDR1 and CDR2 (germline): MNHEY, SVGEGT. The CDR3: CASREYETQYF. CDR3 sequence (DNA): TGTGCCAGCAGGGAATACGAGACCCAGTACTTC.

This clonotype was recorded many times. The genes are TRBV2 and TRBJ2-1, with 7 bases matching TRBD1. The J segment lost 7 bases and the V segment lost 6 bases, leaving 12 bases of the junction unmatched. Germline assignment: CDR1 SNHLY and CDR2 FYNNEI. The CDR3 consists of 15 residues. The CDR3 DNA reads TGTGCCAGCAGCGAACAATTGACAGGGAATAATGAGCAGTTCTTC. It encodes CASSEQLTGNNEQFF.

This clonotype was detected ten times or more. Here the CDR3 reads CASRRLAGGNEQFF. The CDR3 DNA follows: TGTGCCAGCAGGCGACTAGCGGGTGGCAATGAGCAGTTCTTC. The V and J genes are TRBV13 and TRBJ2-1, with 10 bases aligning to TRBD2. The CDR3 has 14 residues. The J segment lost 6 bases and the V segment lost 6 bases, leaving 5 bases of the junction unmatched. Germline loops: CDR1 PRHDT, CDR2 FYEKMQ (reference sequence).

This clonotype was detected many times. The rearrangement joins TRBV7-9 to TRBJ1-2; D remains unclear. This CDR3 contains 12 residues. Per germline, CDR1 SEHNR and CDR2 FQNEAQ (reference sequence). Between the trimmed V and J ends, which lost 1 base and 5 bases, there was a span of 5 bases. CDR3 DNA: TGTGCCAGCAGCTTAGAGGCGTATGGCTACACCTTC. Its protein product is CASSLEAYGYTF.

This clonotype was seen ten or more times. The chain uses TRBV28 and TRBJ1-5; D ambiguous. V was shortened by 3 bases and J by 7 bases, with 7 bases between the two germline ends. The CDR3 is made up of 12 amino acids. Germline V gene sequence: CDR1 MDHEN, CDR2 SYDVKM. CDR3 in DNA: TGTGCCAGCAGTTTGAGGCTCCAGCCCCAGCATTTT. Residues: CASSLRLQPQHF.

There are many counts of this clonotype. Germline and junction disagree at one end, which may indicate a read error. CDR3 loop: CASSPQGAGEQYF. The CDR3 bases are TGTGCCAGCTCCCCACAGGGGGCGGGCGAGCAGTACTTC. This chain links TRBV18 with TRBJ2-7, with 9 bases matching TRBD1. Germline CDR1 is KGHSH and CDR2 is LQKENI. The CDR3 has 13 residues.

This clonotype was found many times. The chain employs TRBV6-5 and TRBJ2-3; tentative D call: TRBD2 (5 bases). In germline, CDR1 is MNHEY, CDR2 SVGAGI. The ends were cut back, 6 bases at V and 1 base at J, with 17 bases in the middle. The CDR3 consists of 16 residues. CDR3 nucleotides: TGTGCCAGCAGCCTCAGGAGCCACGGGGGCACAGATACGCAGTATTTT. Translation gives CASSLRSHGGTDTQYF.

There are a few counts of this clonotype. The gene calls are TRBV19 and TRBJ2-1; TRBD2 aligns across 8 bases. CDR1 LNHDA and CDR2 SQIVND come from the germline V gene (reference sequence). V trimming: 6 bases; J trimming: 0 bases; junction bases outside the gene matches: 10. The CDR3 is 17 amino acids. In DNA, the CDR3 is TGTGCCAGTAGCCGGGGGGGCGGATACCTCTCCTACAATGAGCAGTTCTTC. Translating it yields CASSRGGGYLSYNEQFF.

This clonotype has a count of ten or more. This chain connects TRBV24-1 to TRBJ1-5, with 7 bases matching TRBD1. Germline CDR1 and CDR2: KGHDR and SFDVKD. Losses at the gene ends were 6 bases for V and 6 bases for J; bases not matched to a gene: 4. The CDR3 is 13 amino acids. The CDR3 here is CATSTGVGQPQHF. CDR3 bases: TGTGCCACCAGTACAGGGGTGGGTCAGCCCCAGCATTTT.

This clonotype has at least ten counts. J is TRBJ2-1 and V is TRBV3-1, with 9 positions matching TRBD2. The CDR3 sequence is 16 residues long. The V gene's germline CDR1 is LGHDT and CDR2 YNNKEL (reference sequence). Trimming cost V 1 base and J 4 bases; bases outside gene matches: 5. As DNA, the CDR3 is TGTGCCAGCAGCCAAGGCCTAGCGGGATATTACAATGAGCAGTTCTTC. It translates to CASSQGLAGYYNEQFF.

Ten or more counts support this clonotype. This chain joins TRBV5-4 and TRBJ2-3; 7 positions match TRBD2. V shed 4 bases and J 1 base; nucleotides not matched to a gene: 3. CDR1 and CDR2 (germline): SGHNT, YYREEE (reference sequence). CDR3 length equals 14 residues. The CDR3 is CASSPAGGTDTQYF. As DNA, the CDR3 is TGTGCCAGCAGCCCTGCGGGGGGCACAGATACGCAGTATTTT.

For the CDR3, the DNA is TGTGCCAGCAGCGTAGGGGGGTACCAAGAGACCCAGTACTTC. This codes for CASSVGGYQETQYF. The chain uses TRBV9 and TRBJ2-5; D is tentatively TRBD1 or TRBD2 (5 bases each). V was pared by 0 bases and J by 0 bases, with 6 bases between. The V gene's germline CDR1 is SGDLS and CDR2 YYNGEE. The CDR3 sequence is 14 residues long.

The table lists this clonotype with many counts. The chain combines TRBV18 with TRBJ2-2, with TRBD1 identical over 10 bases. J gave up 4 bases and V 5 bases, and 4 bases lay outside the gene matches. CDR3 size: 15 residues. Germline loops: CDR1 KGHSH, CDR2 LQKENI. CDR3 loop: CASSTGQGRTGELFF. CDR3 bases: TGTGCCAGCTCAACGGGACAGGGGCGCACCGGGGAGCTGTTTTTT.

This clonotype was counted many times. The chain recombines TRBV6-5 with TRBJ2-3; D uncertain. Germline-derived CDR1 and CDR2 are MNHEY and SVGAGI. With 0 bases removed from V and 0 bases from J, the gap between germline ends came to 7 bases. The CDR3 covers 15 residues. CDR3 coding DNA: TGTGCCAGCAGTTACTCGATCGCTAGCACAGATACGCAGTATTTT. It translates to CASSYSIASTDTQYF.

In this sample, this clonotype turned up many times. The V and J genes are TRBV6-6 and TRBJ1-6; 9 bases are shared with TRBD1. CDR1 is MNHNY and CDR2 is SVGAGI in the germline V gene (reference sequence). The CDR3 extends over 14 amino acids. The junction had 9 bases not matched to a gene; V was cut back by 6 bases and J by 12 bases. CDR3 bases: TGTGCCAGCAGGCCGGGACAGGGAGTTCAACCCCTCCACTTT. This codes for CASRPGQGVQPLHF.

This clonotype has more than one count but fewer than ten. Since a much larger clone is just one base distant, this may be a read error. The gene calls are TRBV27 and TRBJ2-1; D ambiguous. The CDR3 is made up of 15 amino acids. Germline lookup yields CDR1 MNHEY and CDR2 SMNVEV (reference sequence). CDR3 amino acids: CAGSSDPPRRNEQFF. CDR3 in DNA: TGTGCCGGCAGTTCCGACCCACCTAGGCGCAATGAGCAGTTCTTC.

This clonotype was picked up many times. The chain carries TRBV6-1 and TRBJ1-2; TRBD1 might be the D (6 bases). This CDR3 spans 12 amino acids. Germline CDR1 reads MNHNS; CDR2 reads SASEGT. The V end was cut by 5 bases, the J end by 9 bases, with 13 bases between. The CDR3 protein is CASSTQGRSYTF. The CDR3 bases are TGTGCCAGCAGTACCCAGGGGCGAAGCTACACCTTC.

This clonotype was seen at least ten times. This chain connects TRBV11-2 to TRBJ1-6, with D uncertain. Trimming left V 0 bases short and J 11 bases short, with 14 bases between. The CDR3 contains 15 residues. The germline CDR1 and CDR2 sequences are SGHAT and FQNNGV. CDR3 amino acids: CASSLDPTLFTPLHF. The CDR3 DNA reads TGTGCCAGCAGCTTAGACCCGACACTTTTTACACCCCTCCACTTT.

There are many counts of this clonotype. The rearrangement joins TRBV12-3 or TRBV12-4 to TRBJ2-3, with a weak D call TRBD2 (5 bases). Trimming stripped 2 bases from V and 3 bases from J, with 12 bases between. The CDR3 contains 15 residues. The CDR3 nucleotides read TGTGCCAGCAGTTTAACGGGATTGAGGACAGATACGCAGTATTTT. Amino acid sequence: CASSLTGLRTDTQYF.

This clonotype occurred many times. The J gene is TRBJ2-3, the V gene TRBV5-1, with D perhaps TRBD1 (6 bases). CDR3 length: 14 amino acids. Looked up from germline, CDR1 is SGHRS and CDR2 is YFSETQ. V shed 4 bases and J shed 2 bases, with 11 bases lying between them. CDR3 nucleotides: TGCGCCAGCAGCCTGGACAGTCCCACAGATACGCAGTATTTT. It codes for CASSLDSPTDTQYF.

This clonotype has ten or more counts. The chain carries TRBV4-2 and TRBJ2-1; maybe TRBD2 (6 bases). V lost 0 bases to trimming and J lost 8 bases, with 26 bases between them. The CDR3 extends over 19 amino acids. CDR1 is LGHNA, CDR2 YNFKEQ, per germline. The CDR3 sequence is CASSQEWSSRTYGGHEQFF. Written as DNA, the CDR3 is TGTGCCAGCAGCCAAGAGTGGAGTAGCAGGACCTACGGGGGACATGAGCAGTTCTTC.

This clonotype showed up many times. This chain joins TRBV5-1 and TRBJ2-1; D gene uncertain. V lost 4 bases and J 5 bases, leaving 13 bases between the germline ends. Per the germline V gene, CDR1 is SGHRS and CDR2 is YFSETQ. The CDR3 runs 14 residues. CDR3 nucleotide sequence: TGCGCCAGCAGCCCGTTTAGTACCCACAATGAGCAGTTCTTC. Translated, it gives CASSPFSTHNEQFF.

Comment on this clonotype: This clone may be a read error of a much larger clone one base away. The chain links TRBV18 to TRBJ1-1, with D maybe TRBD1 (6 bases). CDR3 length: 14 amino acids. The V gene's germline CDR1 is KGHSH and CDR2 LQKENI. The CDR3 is CASTPEQGNTEAFF. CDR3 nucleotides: TGTGCCAGCACACCAGAACAGGGGAACACTGAAGCTTTCTTT.

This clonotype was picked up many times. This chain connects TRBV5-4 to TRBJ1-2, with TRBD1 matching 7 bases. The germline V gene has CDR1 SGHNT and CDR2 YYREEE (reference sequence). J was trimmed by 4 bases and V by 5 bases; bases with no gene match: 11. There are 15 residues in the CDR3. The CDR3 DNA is TGTGCCAGCAGTTCTGGACAGGTGGGCTTCTATGGCTACACCTTC. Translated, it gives CASSSGQVGFYGYTF.